This T cell receptor beta chain stems from a study of CD8 T cells in Susac syndrome (dated 2019 in TCRdb). General notes on the study: The study used repertoire sequencing to test whether antigen drove CD8+ T cell activation and differentiation in Susac syndrome. CD8+ T cell repertoire clonality was compared between about a dozen healthy donors, roughly 14 Susac syndrome patients and around 15 multiple sclerosis patients.

What the work shows at the level of the full study, not this receptor alone: The number of individuals in the TCR sequencing and HLA analysis was recognized as being relatively small.

Sequences KGHSH (CDR1) and LQKENI (CDR2) are obtained from the germline V gene. Germline trimming: 6 bases from V, 3 bases from J; junction bases outside gene matches: 6. The CDR3 numbers 15 residues from cysteine through phenylalanine. Kept here is only the CDR3 DNA, which spans 45 bases and is read in frame from base 1. High-throughput TCR beta sequencing profiled peripheral blood CD8+ and CD4+ T cells from healthy donors, Susac syndrome patients and multiple sclerosis patients. Treatment-naive patients with stable or active relapsing-remitting disease fulfilling revised McDonald criteria were used as multiple sclerosis controls. CD8+ TEMRA cells were enriched by FACS, while bulk CD8+ and CD4+ T cells were purified by magnetic negative isolation. Blood was drawn into EDTA tubes, processed within 24 hours, and PBMCs were isolated by density gradient centrifugation. PBMCs intended for TCR sequencing were cryopreserved in liquid nitrogen and thawed later in a water bath at 37 degrees C. A purity of at least 90% was achieved for sorted or isolated CD4+, CD8+ and CD8+ TEMRA cells.

RNA was extracted with the RNeasy kit and roughly 0.45 to 1 ug was reverse transcribed using random hexamers. The immunoSEQ multiplex PCR assay, which covers 54 Vbeta and 13 Jbeta segments, was used to amplify TCR beta CDR3 regions. Bias from PCR amplification was corrected by using a synthetic template baseline for primer optimization and for computational correction. The original pipeline was this. Reads were annotated to V, D and J genes per IMGT and analyzed with immunoSEQ Analyzer, keeping only productive sequences. To calculate clonality, Shannon entropy was normalized by log2 of the number of productive unique sequences and then subtracted from one. Public and private clones were assessed among the 100 most prevalent clones of each patient and control. Clones were defined as Susac-specific when absent from the healthy and MS cohorts, from fewer than 1,200 published viral clones and from other ImmuneACCESS disease sequences. TCRdb reanalyzed the raw reads on its own, using fastp at Q25 for trimming and MiXCR for clone calling, and kept in-frame beta chains. Rows merge per CDR3 protein into single entries with the most common DNA and genes. It is TCRdb's table, rather than the study itself, that gives the V and J calls and clone size. This sample lists approximately 76,000 distinct CDR3 sequences; approximately 94% were detected once. The ten largest clones add up to roughly 0.39% of the sample.

As to this clonotype: This clone's antigen is unknown. No clone much larger than this one lies a single base away; base qualities are absent.

This clonotype was sampled from a human donor with multiple sclerosis. The rearrangement combines TRBV18 with TRBJ1-5, with 9 middle bases fitting TRBD1. The sequenced material came from CD8+ T cells from PBMCs. The nucleotide sequence reads as follows: TGTGCCAGCTCCCCCGGGACAGGGAACAATCAGCCCCAGCATTTT. The translation is CASSPGTGNNQPQHF.